Following are 7 T cell receptor beta chains from one sample sequenced in a study of blood T cell repertoires in COVID-19. Here immunoSEQ multiplex PCR was the method, and the copy in TCRdb shows in-frame clones only, minus some. The sample holds over 250,000 clones, 88% seen once. Source material: PBMCs or T cells enriched from blood (not recorded which). Receptors originate from a woman between 50 and 59 years old who had recovered from COVID-19.

This sequence joins TRBV5-1 and TRBJ2-1, with 7 bases identical to TRBD2. V shed 0 bases, J shed 2 bases, and the junction held 5 bases outside the gene matches. This CDR3 region has 16 residues. Germline values: CDR1 SGHRS, CDR2 YFSETQ. In DNA, the CDR3 is TGCGCCAGCAGCTTGGGGGGCGGGAGAACCTACAATGAGCAGTTCTTC. Residues: CASSLGGGRTYNEQFF. Drawing the rest from reference TRBV5-1 and TRBJ2-1, the complete variable domain is KAGVTQTPRYLIKTRGQQVTLSCSPISGHRSVSWYQQTPGQGLQFLFEYFSETQRNKGNFPGRFSGRQFSNSRSEMNVSTLELGDSALYLCASSLGGGRTYNEQFFGPGTRLTVL.

The chain has TRBV18 and TRBJ1-4; no firm D call. CDR1 and CDR2 from the germline V gene are KGHSH and LQKENI. The CDR3 extends over 14 amino acids. The V gene lost 2 bases and the J gene lost 5 bases, with 9 bases spanning the gap. In DNA form, the CDR3 reads TGTGCCAGCTCACCAGGTTCCAGAAATGAAAAACTGTTTTTT. Protein sequence: CASSPGSRNEKLFF.

This clone has just one count. The chain couples TRBV28 to TRBJ1-1; TRBD1 matches at 10 bases. This CDR3 is built from 12 residues. Germline assignment: CDR1 MDHEN and CDR2 SYDVKM. After removal of 6 bases from V and 10 bases from J, the junction contained 5 bases not matched to a gene. CDR3 in amino acids: CASRRDRGRAFF. CDR3 DNA sequence: TGTGCCAGCAGACGGGACAGGGGTAGAGCTTTCTTT.

This clone was seen once. The J gene is TRBJ2-3, the V gene TRBV28; D is uncertain. The CDR3 length is 12 residues. V lost 5 bases and J lost 0, with 3 bases in between. The V gene's germline CDR1 is MDHEN and CDR2 SYDVKM. The CDR3 region has the DNA TGTGCCAGCAGTCGGAGCACAGATACGCAGTATTTT. Translated: CASSRSTDTQYF.

The chain uses TRBV5-5 and TRBJ2-2; TRBD1 is a possible D gene (6 bases). The CDR3 runs to 16 residues. Trimming removed 1 base at V and 5 bases at J, with 15 bases between. Germline loops: CDR1 SGHKS, CDR2 YYEKEE (reference sequence). CDR3 nucleotide sequence: TGTGCCAGCAGCTTGCTTCAGGGGCGCGGGACCGGGGAGCTGTTTTTT. Its protein product is CASSLLQGRGTGELFF.

This chain connects TRBV6-6 to TRBJ2-2, with 7 bases fitting TRBD1. Unmatched junction bases numbered 2, after V lost 0 bases and J lost 1 base. The CDR3 sequence is 16 residues long. Germline CDR1 and CDR2: MNHNY and SVGAGI (reference sequence). CDR3: CASSYSGTENTGELFF. The DNA of the CDR3 is TGTGCCAGCAGTTACTCCGGGACAGAGAACACCGGGGAGCTGTTTTTT.

The rearrangement uses TRBV19 and TRBJ2-7, with 9 bases fitting TRBD1. The CDR3 spans 11 residues. With 8 bases clipped from V and 6 bases from J, the junction kept 2 bases outside the gene matches. The germline V gene has CDR1 LNHDA and CDR2 SQIVND (reference sequence). CDR3 bases: TGTGCCAGTTTGGACAGGGGCGAGCAGTACTTC. Translated: CASLDRGEQYF. The whole variable domain, remainder taken from reference TRBV19 and TRBJ2-7, is DGGITQSPKYLFRKEGQNVTLSCEQNLNHDAMYWYRQDPGQGLRLIYYSQIVNDFQKGDIAEGYSVSREKKESFPLTVTSAQKNPTAFYLCASLDRGEQYFGPGTRLTVT.